This section outlines one T cell receptor beta chain sequence together with its context. The antigen it binds to is not known. No quality values exist for individual bases; no much larger clone is one base distant. The donors were 40 or so Caucasian individuals from Russia, aged roughly 6 to 90 years, who were systemically healthy. About 10 milliliters of peripheral blood were collected from each donor into EDTA-treated Vacutainer tubes. Ficoll-Paque density-gradient centrifugation was used to isolate PBMCs, with at least 6.5 million per sample. Total RNA was extracted from PBMCs with Trizol reagent, with at least 6 micrograms obtained per sample. Naive CD45RAhigh/CD27high T cell percentages were measured by flow cytometry on a PBMC aliquot from every donor. Based on the germline V gene, the CDR1 and CDR2 sequences are SGHRS and YFSETQ. V lost 4 bases and J lost 1 base; the stretch between them is 8 bases long. The CDR3 contains 13 residues, cysteine and phenylalanine counted. The only DNA kept is the CDR3, 39 bases in frame from the first base.

These data belong to a study of blood T cells in healthy people across ages (dated by TCRdb to between 2015 and 2016). Background on the whole study: In model experiments, template switching captured roughly one uniquely barcoded TCR beta cDNA molecule for every two T cells. Two additional independent replicas of 1 million unique cDNA reads from the same blood draw were analyzed for two donors (one aged 18 to 30 and one aged 80 or older). Using deep sequencing normalized with unique cDNA molecular identifiers, the study measured how TCR beta repertoire diversity changes with age. Four age groups were formed from the donors: young (average 16 years), middle-aged (around 37), aged (around 62) and long-lived (more than 75). To avoid experimental bias, donors of different ages were randomly spread across the sequencing lanes. The paper as a whole reports these results and caveats: Compared with the aged group, the long-lived group had more naive CD4+ T cells, fewer expanded clones and increased TCR diversity, suggesting age selection. A strong correlation was found between observed TCR beta diversity and the percentage of naive T cells measured by flow cytometry. Observed TCR beta diversity per million T cells fell roughly linearly with age, and a significant reduction was already apparent by age around 39. The CMV infection status of donors was not known, potentially confounding age-related changes in expanded clonotypes. Conclusive comparison of naive and antigen-experienced compartments was prevented by the profiling of bulk unsorted PBMCs. Estimates of total diversity based on one million sequenced T cells were considered lower bounds and underestimates.

Libraries were prepared through 5' RACE. The run used an Illumina HiSeq 2500. A second roughly 7 to 11 cycle PCR used a sample-barcoded 5' primer and a J-beta primer mix. A template-switch 5' adaptor carrying 12 random nucleotides introduced a unique molecular identifier onto each TCR beta cDNA molecule. Each sample yielded at least 2.5 million CDR3-containing paired-end reads. All of the RNA was converted into first-strand cDNA using the Mint cDNA synthesis kit, with a TRBC-specific oligonucleotide serving as the primer. Following uracil-DNA glycosylase treatment, all cDNA underwent a first 18-cycle PCR with the universal primers M1SS and BC2_uni_R. Per the authors' processing: Normalization of each sample was performed by random selection of 1 million high-quality reads, each carrying a distinct molecular identifier. Reads with shared molecular identifiers were discarded instead of being binned into consensus sequences. MiTCR, with a Q25 quality threshold and the strictest error-elimination algorithm, was used for CDR3 identification, clonotype clustering and error correction. A nonparametric unseen species model using Euler transformation provided a lower-bound estimate of total TCR beta diversity. The public reads were quality trimmed at Q25 with fastp and then assembled into clones with MiXCR by TCRdb, keeping productive beta chains. Each record represents a unique CDR3 protein, reported with the most common genes and DNA among its rows. Clone size and V and J calls follow TCRdb, not the original study. In all, the sample holds about 900,000 distinct CDR3 sequences, and around 46% of those were seen once. Of the sample, 10% to 15% falls within the top ten clones.

The TCR originated in a man between 25 and 39 years old in good health. The V and J genes are TRBV5-1 and TRBJ2-5; confidence is insufficient to name the D gene. Source material: blood. The CDR3 here reads CASSPNPQETQYF. The sequenced DNA: TGCGCCAGCAGCCCGAACCCCCAAGAGACCCAGTACTTC.